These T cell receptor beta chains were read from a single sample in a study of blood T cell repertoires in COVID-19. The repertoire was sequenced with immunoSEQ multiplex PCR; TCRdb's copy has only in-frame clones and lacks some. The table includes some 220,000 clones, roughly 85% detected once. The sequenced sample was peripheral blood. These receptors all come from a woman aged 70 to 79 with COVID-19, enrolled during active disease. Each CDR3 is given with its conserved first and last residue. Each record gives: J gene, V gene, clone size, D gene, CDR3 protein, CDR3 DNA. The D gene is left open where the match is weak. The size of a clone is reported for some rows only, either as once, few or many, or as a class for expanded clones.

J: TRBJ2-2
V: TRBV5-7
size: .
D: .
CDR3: CASSLSVRGLRTGELFF
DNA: TGTGCCAGCAGCTTGTCGGTCCGGGGTTTGCGGACCGGGGAGCTGTTTTTT

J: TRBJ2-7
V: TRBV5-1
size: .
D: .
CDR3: CASSGRSSYEQYF
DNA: TGCGCCAGCAGCGGCCGAAGTTCCTACGAGCAGTACTTC

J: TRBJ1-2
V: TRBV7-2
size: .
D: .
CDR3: CASSLVSVGGYGYTF
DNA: TGTGCCAGCAGCTTAGTCAGTGTCGGGGGCTATGGCTACACCTTC

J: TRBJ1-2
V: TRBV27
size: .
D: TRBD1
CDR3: CASSFRTGRVYGYTF
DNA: TGTGCCAGCAGTTTTCGGACAGGGAGGGTTTATGGCTACACCTTC

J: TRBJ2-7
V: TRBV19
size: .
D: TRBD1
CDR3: CASRSAGTGLYEQYF
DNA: TGTGCCAGCCGCTCGGCCGGGACAGGGTTGTACGAGCAGTACTTC

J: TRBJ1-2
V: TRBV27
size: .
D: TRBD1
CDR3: CASSPWTGQGGGYTF
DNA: TGTGCCAGCAGTCCATGGACGGGACAGGGCGGTGGCTACACCTTC

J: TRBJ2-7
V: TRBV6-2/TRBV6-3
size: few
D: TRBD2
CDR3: CASSYGLAGISYEQYF
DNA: TGTGCCAGCAGTTACGGACTAGCGGGTATCTCCTACGAGCAGTACTTC

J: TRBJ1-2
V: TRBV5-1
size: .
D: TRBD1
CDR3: CASSRSPGQADGYTF
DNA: TGCGCCAGCAGTAGATCCCCGGGACAGGCAGATGGCTACACCTTC

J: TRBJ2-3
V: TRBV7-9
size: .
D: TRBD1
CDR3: CASSSGTGADTQYF
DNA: TGTGCCAGCAGCTCCGGGACAGGGGCAGATACGCAGTATTTT

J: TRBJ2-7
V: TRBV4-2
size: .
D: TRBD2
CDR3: CASSRRIAAGDLSGLAGHEQYF
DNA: TGTGCCAGCAGCCGCCGAATCGCCGCCGGGGACCTTTCGGGACTAGCGGGGCACGAGCAGTACTTC

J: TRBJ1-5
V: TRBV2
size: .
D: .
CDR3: CASSELMTRSNQPQHF
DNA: TGTGCCAGCAGTGAACTTATGACACGTAGCAATCAGCCCCAGCATTTT

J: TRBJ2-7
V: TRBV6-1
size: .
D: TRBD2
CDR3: CASSEGAGGPSYEQYF
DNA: TGTGCCAGCAGTGAGGGAGCGGGGGGGCCTAGCTACGAGCAGTACTTC

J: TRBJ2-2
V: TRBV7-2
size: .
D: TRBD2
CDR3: CASSLGVAGVPNTGELFF
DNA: TGTGCCAGCAGCTTAGGGGTAGCGGGGGTCCCGAACACCGGGGAGCTGTTTTTT

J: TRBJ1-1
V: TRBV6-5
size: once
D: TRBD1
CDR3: CASRAGGRPGAFF
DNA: TGTGCCAGCAGGGCAGGGGGACGACCTGGAGCTTTCTTT

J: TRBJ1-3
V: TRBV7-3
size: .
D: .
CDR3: CASSQGPGNTIYF
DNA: TGTGCCAGCAGCCAGGGGCCTGGAAACACCATATATTTT

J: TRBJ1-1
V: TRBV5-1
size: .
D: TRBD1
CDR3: CASSLGQGVTEAFF
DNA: TGCGCCAGCAGCTTGGGACAGGGGGTCACTGAAGCTTTCTTT

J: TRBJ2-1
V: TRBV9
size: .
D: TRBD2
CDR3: CASSAQPTSGYNEQFF
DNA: TGTGCCAGCAGCGCCCAACCGACTAGCGGGTACAATGAGCAGTTCTTC

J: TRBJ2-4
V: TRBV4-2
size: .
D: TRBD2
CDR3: CASSQVLAGGGIAKNIQYF
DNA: TGTGCCAGCAGCCAAGTTTTAGCGGGGGGCGGAATAGCCAAAAACATTCAGTACTTC

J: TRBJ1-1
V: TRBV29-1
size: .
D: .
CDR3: CSSSSTEAFF
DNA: TGCAGCTCCTCCAGCACTGAAGCTTTCTTT

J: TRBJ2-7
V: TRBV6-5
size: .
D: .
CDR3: CASSRDRYSYEQYF
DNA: TGTGCCAGCAGTCGAGACAGATATTCCTACGAGCAGTACTTC

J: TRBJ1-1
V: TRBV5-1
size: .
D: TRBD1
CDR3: CASSLDRATEAFF
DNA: TGCGCCAGCAGCCTAGACAGGGCTACTGAAGCTTTCTTT

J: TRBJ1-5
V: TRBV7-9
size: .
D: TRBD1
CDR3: CASSLGSAGGPGQPQHF
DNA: TGTGCCAGCAGCTTAGGTTCGGCAGGGGGGCCGGGGCAGCCCCAGCATTTT

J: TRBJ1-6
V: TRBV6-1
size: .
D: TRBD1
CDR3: CASSETQGASYNSPLHF
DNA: TGTGCCAGCAGTGAAACACAGGGGGCCTCCTATAATTCACCCCTCCACTTT

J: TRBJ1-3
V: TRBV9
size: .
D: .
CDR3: CASSVGAGDPGNTIYF
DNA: TGTGCCAGCAGCGTAGGGGCAGGGGACCCTGGAAACACCATATATTTT

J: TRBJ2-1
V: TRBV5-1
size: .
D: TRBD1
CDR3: CASSLNPGQGYYNEQFF
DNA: TGCGCCAGCAGTTTAAACCCCGGACAGGGTTATTACAATGAGCAGTTCTTC

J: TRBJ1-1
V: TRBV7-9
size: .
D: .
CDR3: CASSLVSGNTEAFF
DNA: TGTGCCAGCAGCTTAGTATCGGGGAACACTGAAGCTTTCTTT

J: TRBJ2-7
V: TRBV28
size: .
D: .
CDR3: CASSLSLTRGEQYF
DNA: TGTGCCAGCAGTTTATCCCTAACTAGAGGAGAGCAGTACTTC

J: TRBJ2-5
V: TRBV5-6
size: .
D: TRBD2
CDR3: CASSPGLVGETQYF
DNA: TGTGCCAGCAGCCCCGGACTAGTGGGTGAGACCCAGTACTTC

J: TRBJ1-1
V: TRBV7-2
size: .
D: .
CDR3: CASSFAGFGTEAFF
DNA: TGTGCCAGCAGCTTCGCAGGGTTTGGCACTGAAGCTTTCTTT

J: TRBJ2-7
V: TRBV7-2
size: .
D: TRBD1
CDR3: CASSSGTGGVGVHEQYF
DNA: TGTGCCAGCAGCTCAGGGACAGGGGGCGTAGGGGTCCACGAGCAGTACTTC

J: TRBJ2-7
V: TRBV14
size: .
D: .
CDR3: CASSQDRSYEQYF
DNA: TGTGCCAGCAGCCAAGATCGCAGTTACGAGCAGTACTTC

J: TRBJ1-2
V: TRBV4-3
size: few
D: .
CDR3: CASSRDPPGEGRGYTF
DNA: TGCGCCAGCAGCCGGGACCCCCCCGGGGAGGGGCGAGGCTACACCTTC

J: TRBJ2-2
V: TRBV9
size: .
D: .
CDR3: CASSPSRGAQNTGELFF
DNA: TGTGCCAGCAGCCCGTCCCGGGGAGCGCAGAACACCGGGGAGCTGTTTTTT

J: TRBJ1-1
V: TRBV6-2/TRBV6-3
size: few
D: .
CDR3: CASSYLGHPNTEAFF
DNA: TGTGCCAGCAGTTACCTGGGACATCCGAACACTGAAGCTTTCTTT

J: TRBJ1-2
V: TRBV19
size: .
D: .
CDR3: CASTHLGGVTNYGYTF
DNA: TGTGCCAGTACCCATCTTGGGGGGGTTACTAACTATGGCTACACCTTC

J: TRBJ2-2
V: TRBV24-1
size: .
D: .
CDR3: CATSGYTGKKTNTGELFF
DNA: TGTGCCACCAGTGGATATACAGGAAAAAAAACGAACACCGGGGAGCTGTTTTTT

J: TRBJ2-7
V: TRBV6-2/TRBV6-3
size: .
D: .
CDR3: CASSYSPPFSAYEQYF
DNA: TGTGCCAGCAGTTACTCTCCCCCGTTTTCAGCCTACGAGCAGTACTTC

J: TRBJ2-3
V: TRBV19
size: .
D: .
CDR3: CASSIAGGQGVRDTQYF
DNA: TGTGCCAGTAGTATAGCCGGAGGGCAGGGGGTAAGAGATACGCAGTATTTT

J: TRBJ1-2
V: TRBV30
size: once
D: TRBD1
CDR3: CAWRKTGLGGYTF
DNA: TGTGCCTGGAGAAAGACAGGGTTGGGTGGCTACACCTTC

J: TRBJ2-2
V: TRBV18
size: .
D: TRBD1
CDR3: CASSPGQANTGELFF
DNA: TGTGCCAGCTCACCGGGACAGGCGAACACCGGGGAGCTGTTTTTT

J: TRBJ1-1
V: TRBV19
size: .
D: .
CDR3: CASSIEDSNTEAFF
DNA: TGTGCCAGTAGTATTGAGGACAGCAACACTGAAGCTTTCTTT

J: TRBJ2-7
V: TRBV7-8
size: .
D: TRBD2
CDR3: CASSLVGGREYEQYF
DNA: TGTGCCAGCAGCTTAGTCGGCGGGAGGGAATACGAGCAGTACTTC